This TCR beta chain was documented in a study of human T cells and chemical hapten exposure. At the level of the study: Across the whole study, which lasted roughly 24 weeks, patients were given diphenylcyclopropenone on the scalp once a week. The patient population, which was mostly female, had alopecia areata, totalis or universalis. TCR yields per sample varied, mainly owing to small pooled library volume differences. Study outcomes and limitations: TCRs exceeding a frequency of 1 in 1000 stayed unchanged under DPC sensitization.

Specified time point: pre-sensitization, week 0. Treatment indicated: therapeutic diphenylcyclopropenone sensitization with weekly scalp DPC. This CDR3 has 12 residues. Deletions cut 5 bases from V and 1 base from J, with 5 bases between. Germline values: CDR1 SEHNR, CDR2 FQNEAQ (reference sequence). Many counts were recorded for this clonotype. Its antigen remains unidentified. MiXCR was run by TCRdb on the RACE reads, yielding one entry per CDR3 protein. Of 350,000 to 450,000 distinct CDR3 sequences listed, 4.5% to 6% were seen once; the top ten hold just over 2.5%. The J gene is TRBJ1-1, the V gene TRBV7-9; D gene uncertain. The clonotype originates from a woman in her forties or fifties with alopecia areata. Some clones in this sample may be carry-over from other donors' samples. This specimen consisted of whole blood, obtained in connection with sensitization to the hapten diphenylcyclopropenone (DPC). This CDR3 reads CASSETNTEAFF. CDR3 DNA sequence: TGTGCCAGCAGCGAGACGAACACTGAAGCTTTCTTT.